These T cell receptor beta chains were read from a single sample in a study of blood T cell repertoires in COVID-19. Assay: immunoSEQ multiplex PCR; the TCRdb copy retains only in-frame clones and omits some. This repertoire shows about 210,000 clones, roughly 86% found once; its top ten account for approximately 8.1%. Sequencing input: peripheral blood. Receptors originate from a woman in her forties or fifties with active or convalescent COVID-19. Both conserved end residues are part of each CDR3. A D gene is named only where the DNA matches it firmly. Clone size is shown for a subset of rows, as once, few, many or a class of expanded clone.

d_call	v_call	j_call	clone_size	cdr3_aa	cdr3_nt
TRBD1	TRBV10-3	TRBJ2-7	-	CAIKIGQGAGEQYF	TGTGCCATCAAGATAGGACAGGGGGCGGGAGAGCAGTACTTC
-	TRBV7-3	TRBJ1-3	-	CASSLSGGYGNTIYF	TGTGCCAGCAGCTTAAGCGGGGGGTACGGAAACACCATATATTTT
TRBD2	TRBV19	TRBJ2-7	-	CASSIVGLAGRSYEQYF	TGTGCCAGTAGTATAGTGGGACTAGCGGGACGCTCCTACGAGCAGTACTTC
-	TRBV7-2	TRBJ2-1	-	CASSYQPRGNEQFF	TGTGCCAGCAGCTACCAACCTCGGGGGAATGAGCAGTTCTTC
TRBD1	TRBV9	TRBJ2-1	-	CASSVARDRAPPYNEQFF	TGTGCCAGCAGCGTAGCCCGGGACAGGGCCCCCCCCTACAATGAGCAGTTCTTC
-	TRBV6-6	TRBJ2-7	-	CASSPTPDSYEQYF	TGTGCCAGCAGTCCAACCCCCGATAGCTACGAGCAGTACTTC
-	TRBV27	TRBJ2-2	few	CASRISGSTPAGELFF	TGTGCCAGCAGGATCTCAGGATCTACACCGGCTGGGGAGCTGTTTTTT
-	TRBV19	TRBJ1-2	-	CASSTDRSQGGYTF	TGTGCCAGTAGCACAGACAGGAGTCAAGGAGGCTACACCTTC
-	TRBV19	TRBJ2-1	-	CASSIDLGRVGNEQFF	TGTGCCAGTAGTATAGATCTCGGCAGGGTAGGTAATGAGCAGTTCTTC
TRBD1	TRBV4-1	TRBJ2-4	few	CASSQGQGIDIQYF	TGCGCCAGCAGCCAGGGACAGGGTATAGACATTCAGTACTTC
-	TRBV11-2	TRBJ2-3	-	CASSPQGGRDTQYF	TGTGCCAGCAGCCCCCAGGGGGGACGAGATACGCAGTATTTT
-	TRBV6-5	TRBJ1-5	-	CASTLGGAYQPQHF	TGTGCCAGCACCTTGGGGGGGGCTTATCAGCCCCAGCATTTT
-	TRBV11-2	TRBJ1-1	-	CASSNRGAHTEAFF	TGTGCCAGCAGCAACCGGGGGGCTCACACTGAAGCTTTCTTT
-	TRBV11-2	TRBJ2-2	-	CASSLVLASTGELFF	TGTGCCAGCAGCTTAGTGCTAGCAAGCACCGGGGAGCTGTTTTTT
-	TRBV2	TRBJ1-1	-	CASSGQGSEAFF	TGTGCCAGCAGTGGTCAGGGGTCCGAAGCTTTCTTT
TRBD1	TRBV6-1	TRBJ1-2	few	CASSEYRQGNYGYTF	TGTGCCAGCAGTGAATACAGACAGGGGAACTATGGCTACACCTTC
-	TRBV12-3/TRBV12-4	TRBJ1-5	-	CASSYRNNQPQHF	TGTGCCAGCAGTTACAGGAATAATCAGCCCCAGCATTTT
TRBD1	TRBV24-1	TRBJ2-1	-	CATAKGAINNEQFF	TGTGCCACCGCGAAGGGGGCGATAAACAATGAGCAGTTCTTC
TRBD1	TRBV2	TRBJ2-5	few	CASRWDRGGETQYF	TGTGCCAGCAGGTGGGACAGGGGGGGAGAGACCCAGTACTTC
TRBD2	TRBV24-1	TRBJ2-1	-	CATALAGTRNEQFF	TGTGCCACCGCCCTAGCGGGCACGAGAAATGAGCAGTTCTTC
-	TRBV7-2	TRBJ2-2	few	CASSQHRVQNTGELFF	TGTGCCAGCAGCCAACACCGGGTTCAGAACACCGGGGAGCTGTTTTTT
-	TRBV6-1	TRBJ1-5	-	CASSEVWRSNQPQHF	TGTGCCAGCAGTGAGGTGTGGAGAAGCAATCAGCCCCAGCATTTT
-	TRBV5-1	TRBJ2-3	-	CASSEGGLSDTQYF	TGCGCCAGCAGTGAGGGTGGGTTATCAGATACGCAGTATTTT
-	TRBV11-2	TRBJ2-7	-	CASSFVLSYEQYF	TGTGCCAGCAGCTTCGTTCTCTCCTACGAGCAGTACTTC
-	TRBV3-1/TRBV3-2	TRBJ1-1	-	CASSRDNLNTEAFF	TGTGCCAGCAGCCGGGACAATCTGAACACTGAAGCTTTCTTT
TRBD2	TRBV25-1	TRBJ2-3	-	CASSDLLAGGTDTQYF	TGTGCCAGCAGTGATCTCTTAGCGGGGGGGACAGATACGCAGTATTTT
-	TRBV28	TRBJ1-2	-	CASSLVGARGYTF	TGTGCCAGCAGTTTAGTAGGGGCAAGAGGCTACACCTTC
TRBD2	TRBV2	TRBJ2-7	-	CAGQRDLSYEQYF	TGTGCCGGGCAGCGGGATCTCTCCTACGAGCAGTACTTC
TRBD2	TRBV2	TRBJ2-1	-	CASRGGGMDEQFF	TGTGCCAGCAGGGGGGGAGGGATGGATGAGCAGTTCTTC
TRBD2	TRBV7-9	TRBJ2-1	-	CASSSRPGLAGGEQFF	TGTGCCAGCAGTTCCCGTCCGGGACTAGCGGGGGGTGAGCAGTTCTTC
TRBD2	TRBV28	TRBJ2-1	once	CASLLAGGNRDEQFF	TGTGCCAGCTTACTAGCGGGGGGCAATCGGGATGAGCAGTTCTTC
-	TRBV28	TRBJ1-6	-	CASCAGQINSPLHF	TGTGCCAGCTGCGCGGGGCAGATTAATTCACCCCTCCACTTT
TRBD2	TRBV4-2	TRBJ2-1	-	CASSQDRVSSGLYNEQFF	TGTGCCAGCAGCCAAGATCGGGTCTCTAGCGGGTTGTACAATGAGCAGTTCTTC
TRBD2	TRBV15	TRBJ2-2	-	CATSRGGLAGVGELFF	TGTGCCACCAGCAGAGGCGGACTAGCGGGAGTCGGAGAGCTGTTTTTT
TRBD1	TRBV15	TRBJ2-2	-	CATSRVFRQGDNTGELFF	TGTGCCACCAGCAGAGTTTTTAGACAGGGCGATAACACCGGGGAGCTGTTTTTT
-	TRBV19	TRBJ1-2	-	CASSVSGVRGYTF	TGTGCCAGTAGTGTCTCCGGGGTTAGGGGCTACACCTTC
-	TRBV19	TRBJ1-2	-	CASSIQGGYGYTF	TGTGCCAGTAGTATTCAGGGAGGCTATGGCTACACCTTC
TRBD2	TRBV5-1	TRBJ2-3	-	CASSLRLAGVLTDTQYF	TGCGCCAGCAGCTTAAGACTAGCGGGAGTTTTGACAGATACGCAGTATTTT
TRBD1	TRBV28	TRBJ2-3	-	CASSLPTGGADTQYF	TGTGCCAGCAGTTTACCGACAGGGGGGGCAGATACGCAGTATTTT
-	TRBV11-2	TRBJ1-4	-	CASSLDAGANEKLFF	TGTGCCAGCAGCTTAGACGCAGGGGCCAATGAAAAACTGTTTTTT
TRBD2	TRBV28	TRBJ2-7	-	CASSLRLAGGLGEQYF	TGTGCCAGCAGTTTAAGGCTAGCGGGAGGACTAGGGGAGCAGTACTTC
-	TRBV11-2	TRBJ2-3	-	CASSLNEPPRRVTTDTQYF	TGTGCCAGCAGCTTAAATGAGCCCCCACGGCGGGTTACCACAGATACGCAGTATTTT
TRBD2	TRBV13	TRBJ2-5	-	CASSLPGTSEETQYF	TGTGCCAGCAGCCTCCCCGGGACTAGCGAGGAGACCCAGTACTTC
-	TRBV5-1	TRBJ2-1	-	CASSLDGSSYNEQFF	TGCGCCAGCAGCTTGGACGGGAGCTCCTACAATGAGCAGTTCTTC
-	TRBV20-1	TRBJ1-2	-	CSARSGYGYTF	TGCAGTGCTAGGTCAGGCTATGGCTACACCTTC
TRBD1	TRBV27	TRBJ2-1	-	CASRKPPGQGENEQFF	TGTGCCAGCAGAAAACCACCGGGACAGGGGGAAAATGAGCAGTTCTTC
TRBD2	TRBV28	TRBJ2-7	once	CASSRLTSAGGEQYF	TGTGCCAGCAGTCGCCTGACTAGCGCTGGTGGGGAGCAGTACTTC
-	TRBV5-1	TRBJ1-1	-	CASSTSTANTEAFF	TGCGCCAGCAGCACCAGTACAGCTAACACTGAAGCTTTCTTT
-	TRBV6-6	TRBJ2-2	-	CASSYSEGELFF	TGTGCCAGCAGTTACTCTGAGGGGGAGCTGTTTTTT
TRBD2	TRBV5-1	TRBJ2-1	-	CATMSLAGYNEQFF	TGCGCCACCATGAGTCTAGCGGGGTACAATGAGCAGTTCTTC
-	TRBV5-1	TRBJ1-3	-	CASSPGWEKNTIYF	TGCGCCAGCAGCCCAGGCTGGGAGAAGAACACCATATATTTT
-	TRBV7-3	TRBJ1-1	-	CASTPRAFF	TGTGCCAGCACCCCCAGAGCTTTCTTT
TRBD1	TRBV18	TRBJ1-2	-	CASSLRTGDGYTF	TGTGCCAGCTCACTCCGGACAGGGGATGGCTACACCTTC
-	TRBV14	TRBJ1-2	-	CASSQDTGWGYTF	TGTGCCAGCAGCCAAGATACGGGTTGGGGCTACACCTTC
TRBD1	TRBV30	TRBJ1-2	-	CAWSYRGPLSYTF	TGTGCCTGGAGTTACAGGGGCCCCTTAAGCTACACCTTC
TRBD1	TRBV4-1	TRBJ1-2	-	CASSQTGGAYGYTF	TGCGCCAGCAGCCAAACAGGGGGCGCCTATGGCTACACCTTC
-	TRBV21-1	TRBJ1-2	-	CASKREMDGYTF	TGTGCCAGCAAGAGGGAAATGGATGGCTACACCTTC
-	TRBV28	TRBJ2-5	-	CSTLRGQETQYF	TGTTCCACCCTGCGGGGCCAAGAGACCCAGTACTTC
TRBD2	TRBV5-4	TRBJ2-5	-	CASSLAGLAGPRETQYF	TGTGCCAGCAGCCTGGCGGGACTAGCGGGCCCCCGGGAGACCCAGTACTTC
-	TRBV2	TRBJ1-1	-	CASSAIEIDTEAFF	TGTGCCAGCAGTGCTATTGAAATTGACACTGAAGCTTTCTTT